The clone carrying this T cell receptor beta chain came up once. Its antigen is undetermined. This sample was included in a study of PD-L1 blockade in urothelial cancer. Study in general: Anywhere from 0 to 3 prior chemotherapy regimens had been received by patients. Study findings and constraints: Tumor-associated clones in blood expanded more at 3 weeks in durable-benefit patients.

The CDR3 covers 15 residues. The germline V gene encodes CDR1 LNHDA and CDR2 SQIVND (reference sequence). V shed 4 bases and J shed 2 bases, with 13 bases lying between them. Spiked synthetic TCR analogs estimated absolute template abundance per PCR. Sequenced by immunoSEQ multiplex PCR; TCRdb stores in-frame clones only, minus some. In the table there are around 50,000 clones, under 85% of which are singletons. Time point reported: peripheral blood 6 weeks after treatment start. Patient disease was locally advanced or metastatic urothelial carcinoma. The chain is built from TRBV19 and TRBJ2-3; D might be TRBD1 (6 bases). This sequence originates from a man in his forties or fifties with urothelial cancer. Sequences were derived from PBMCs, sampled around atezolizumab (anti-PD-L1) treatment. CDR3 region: CASSNQGHPTDTQYF. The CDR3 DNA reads TGTGCCAGTAGTAACCAGGGACACCCCACAGATACGCAGTATTTT.